The rows below give T cell receptor beta chains drawn from one sample of a study of regulatory T cells in long-lasting Graves disease. TCRdb passed the multiplex PCR reads through MiXCR, listing each CDR3 protein once. The sample has about half a million distinct CDR3 sequences; under 25% are singletons. Sequenced material: peripheral blood mononuclear cells (PBMCs), taken when the disease was refractory, from a patient treated with antithyroid drugs. These receptors all stem from a female donor with Graves disease. CDR3s include the opening cysteine and the closing phenylalanine or tryptophan. Fields, in order: CDR3 protein, CDR3 DNA, V gene, J gene, D gene, clone size. D genes are given only for firm matches. Not all rows give a size; the values are once, few, many and, for expanded clones, a class.

CASSRFSGTGAYEQYF	TGTGCCAGCAGTCGGTTCTCCGGGACAGGGGCCTACGAGCAGTACTTC	TRBV6-4	TRBJ2-7	TRBD1	NA
CATSREQGSGYTF	TGTGCCACCAGCAGAGAACAGGGAAGTGGCTACACCTTC	TRBV15	TRBJ1-2	NA	many
CASSLVGIGARAYNSPLHF	TGTGCCAGCAGCTTAGTGGGCATCGGGGCAAGGGCCTATAATTCACCCCTCCACTTT	TRBV11-2	TRBJ1-6	NA	many
CASSPGQGEKLFF	TGTGCCAGCTCACCCGGACAGGGTGAAAAACTGTTTTTT	TRBV18	TRBJ1-4	TRBD1	many
CSAREWLAEAKNIQYF	TGCAGTGCTAGAGAGTGGCTAGCCGAAGCCAAAAACATTCAGTACTTC	TRBV20-1	TRBJ2-4	NA	many
CASSERPKTGEAFF	TGTGCCAGCAGTGAACGACCGAAGACAGGTGAAGCTTTCTTT	TRBV6-1	TRBJ1-1	NA	many
CASSLSLGGRSPLHF	TGTGCCAGCAGTTTAAGCCTCGGGGGGAGGTCACCCCTCCACTTT	TRBV12-3/TRBV12-4	TRBJ1-6	NA	many
CASGLVPSYGRVPNTGELFF	TGTGCTAGTGGTTTGGTCCCCTCCTACGGGAGGGTCCCGAACACCGGGGAGCTGTTTTTT	TRBV12-5	TRBJ2-2	TRBD2	NA
CASSLTLAPGYTF	TGTGCCAGCAGCCTGACCCTGGCCCCAGGCTACACCTTC	TRBV6-1	TRBJ1-2	NA	many
CASSRDTVGSYEQYF	TGTGCCAGCAGTCGGGACACCGTGGGGTCCTACGAGCAGTACTTC	TRBV28	TRBJ2-7	NA	many
CASSGQGARIYGYTF	TGTGCCAGCAGCGGACAGGGGGCACGTATCTATGGCTACACCTTC	TRBV6-1	TRBJ1-2	TRBD1	many
CASEPGPFPPYEQYF	TGCGCCAGCGAACCGGGCCCTTTCCCTCCCTACGAGCAGTACTTC	TRBV5-1	TRBJ2-7	NA	NA
CSPKTGGYTF	TGCAGTCCCAAGACGGGCGGCTACACCTTC	TRBV20-1	TRBJ1-2	NA	few
CASSWGDREDEKLFF	TGTGCCAGCAGTTGGGGCGACAGGGAGGATGAAAAACTGTTTTTT	TRBV12-3/TRBV12-4	TRBJ1-4	TRBD1	many
CATSDVAGGNTDTQYF	TGTGCCACCAGTGATGTAGCGGGGGGGAACACAGATACGCAGTATTTT	TRBV24-1	TRBJ2-3	TRBD2	NA
CASSIFGGGGNTIYF	TGTGCCAGTAGTATTTTTGGGGGCGGCGGAAACACCATATATTTT	TRBV19	TRBJ1-3	NA	few
CASSYSGRGGNQPQHF	TGTGCCAGCAGTTACTCTGGGAGGGGTGGCAATCAGCCCCAGCATTTT	TRBV6-5	TRBJ1-5	NA	few
CASNPRGGNEKLFF	TGTGCCAGCAACCCCCGGGGAGGCAATGAAAAACTGTTTTTT	TRBV28	TRBJ1-4	NA	NA
CASSERQVRETQYF	TGTGCCAGCAGCGAACGACAGGTCCGAGAGACCCAGTACTTC	TRBV7-9	TRBJ2-5	NA	NA
CASSPGPYFNSPLHF	TGTGCCAGCAGTCCCGGGCCCTACTTCAATTCACCCCTCCACTTT	TRBV28	TRBJ1-6	NA	many
CASSLPAVSEAFF	TGTGCCAGCAGTTTACCGGCTGTCTCTGAAGCTTTCTTT	TRBV28	TRBJ1-1	NA	many
CASSSPTEGSGNTIYF	TGTGCCAGCAGTTCACCCACCGAAGGCTCTGGAAACACCATATATTTT	TRBV28	TRBJ1-3	NA	many
CASTPREGSETQYF	TGTGCCAGCACCCCCCGCGAGGGATCGGAGACCCAGTACTTC	TRBV12-3/TRBV12-4	TRBJ2-5	NA	many
CSASGGTYEQYF	TGCAGTGCTAGTGGCGGAACCTACGAGCAGTACTTC	TRBV20-1	TRBJ2-7	NA	NA
CASSLVGQHSGANVLTF	TGTGCCAGCAGCTTAGTAGGGCAGCACTCTGGGGCCAACGTCCTGACTTTC	TRBV11-2	TRBJ2-6	NA	NA
CSARESNQPQHF	TGCAGTGCTAGGGAAAGCAATCAGCCCCAGCATTTT	TRBV20-1	TRBJ1-5	NA	many
CASSYSFGRAYGYTF	TGTGCCAGCAGTTACTCATTTGGCAGGGCCTATGGCTACACCTTC	TRBV6-5	TRBJ1-2	NA	few
CASTRQGGETQYF	TGTGCCAGCACTAGACAGGGCGGGGAGACCCAGTACTTC	TRBV2	TRBJ2-5	TRBD1	many
CSAPIVRGGMAFF	TGCAGTGCTCCGATAGTTAGGGGGGGAATGGCTTTCTTT	TRBV20-1	TRBJ1-1	NA	few
CASSYHLKTGRGYEQYF	TGTGCCAGCAGTTACCATCTTAAGACAGGGAGGGGATACGAGCAGTACTTC	TRBV28	TRBJ2-7	NA	many
CASSPGYGANVLTF	TGCGCCAGCAGCCCCGGATACGGGGCCAACGTCCTGACTTTC	TRBV5-1	TRBJ2-6	NA	NA
CAAQAGRGGTEAFF	TGTGCCGCCCAAGCGGGGCGCGGCGGCACTGAAGCTTTCTTT	TRBV6-2/TRBV6-3	TRBJ1-1	NA	many
CASSPGDRAKNIQYF	TGTGCCAGCAGTCCAGGGGATAGGGCCAAAAACATTCAGTACTTC	TRBV28	TRBJ2-4	NA	many
CASSLTATPNTEAFF	TGTGCCAGCAGCTTAACGGCGACCCCGAACACTGAAGCTTTCTTT	TRBV7-3	TRBJ1-1	NA	NA
CASSFRQGARHEQYF	TGTGCCAGCAGTTTCAGACAGGGGGCGCGACACGAGCAGTACTTC	TRBV12-3/TRBV12-4	TRBJ2-7	TRBD1	few
CASSFNPSGTNTGELFF	TGTGCCAGCAGTTTCAATCCTAGCGGCACGAACACCGGGGAGCTGTTTTTT	TRBV12-3/TRBV12-4	TRBJ2-2	TRBD2	few
CASSSQGFNTEAFF	TGTGCCAGCAGCTCTCAGGGGTTCAACACTGAAGCTTTCTTT	TRBV7-2	TRBJ1-1	NA	many
CASSLGWTSGDTQYF	TGTGCCAGCAGCTTAGGATGGACTAGCGGAGATACGCAGTATTTT	TRBV11-3	TRBJ2-3	TRBD2	NA
CASSLIRGQGEQYF	TGTGCCAGCAGTTTGATCAGGGGGCAGGGCGAGCAGTACTTC	TRBV12-3/TRBV12-4	TRBJ2-7	TRBD1	NA
CASSFGQNTGELFF	TGTGCCAGCAGTTTTGGGCAGAACACCGGGGAGCTGTTTTTT	TRBV28	TRBJ2-2	NA	many
CASSYAGLRPQHF	TGTGCCAGCAGTTACGCAGGTTTACGGCCCCAGCATTTT	TRBV6-5	TRBJ1-5	NA	many
CAIRGTGDSYEQYF	TGTGCCATCAGGGGTACGGGCGACTCCTACGAGCAGTACTTC	TRBV10-3	TRBJ2-7	NA	few
CASSARTGDTDTQYF	TGTGCCAGCAGCGCCCGGACAGGGGACACAGATACGCAGTATTTT	TRBV9	TRBJ2-3	TRBD1	few
CASRLASTDTQYF	TGTGCCAGCAGGCTAGCAAGCACAGATACGCAGTATTTT	TRBV28	TRBJ2-3	NA	NA
CASRADYGYTF	TGTGCCAGCAGGGCAGACTATGGCTACACCTTC	TRBV28	TRBJ1-2	NA	many
CASSLYVWNAEAFF	TGTGCCAGCAGCTTATATGTGTGGAACGCTGAAGCTTTCTTT	TRBV7-9	TRBJ1-1	NA	few
CASSSGGASPYEQYF	TGTGCCAGCAGCTCCGGGGGGGCTTCCCCCTACGAGCAGTACTTC	TRBV7-2	TRBJ2-7	TRBD2	many
CASWRGGSETQYF	TGTGCCAGTTGGAGGGGGGGATCAGAGACCCAGTACTTC	TRBV12-3/TRBV12-4	TRBJ2-5	NA	many
CASSIGRQGNTEAFF	TGTGCCAGTAGTATAGGGCGACAGGGGAACACTGAAGCTTTCTTT	TRBV19	TRBJ1-1	TRBD1	NA
CASSPWRRAQETQYF	TGTGCCAGCTCACCCTGGCGTAGGGCACAAGAGACCCAGTACTTC	TRBV18	TRBJ2-5	NA	many
CASSSISGGAEEQYF	TGTGCCAGCAGCTCGATTAGCGGGGGGGCCGAAGAGCAGTACTTC	TRBV5-5	TRBJ2-7	TRBD2	many
CSATRGAGETQYF	TGCAGCGCCACCCGTGGGGCCGGAGAGACCCAGTACTTC	TRBV29-1	TRBJ2-5	NA	many
CACLPGYQETQYF	TGTGCCTGCCTGCCAGGGTACCAAGAGACCCAGTACTTC	TRBV30	TRBJ2-5	NA	few